Listed below are T cell receptor beta chains from one sample, sequenced in a study of blood T cell repertoires in COVID-19. Here immunoSEQ multiplex PCR was the method, and the copy in TCRdb shows in-frame clones only, minus some. This sample carries some 300,000 clones, more than 70% of them seen once, and the ten largest clones take over 6%. The sequenced material came from peripheral blood. These receptors all stem from a woman aged 30 to 39 who had recovered from COVID-19. Each CDR3 is given with its conserved first and last residue. The order of the fields is clone size, CDR3 length, V gene, J gene, D gene, CDR3 protein, CDR3 DNA. The D gene is left open where the match is weak. Clone size is stated in some rows and not others, as once, few, many or a class when expanded.

abundance: few; len: 14; v_gene: TRBV5-1; j_gene: TRBJ1-1; d_gene: TRBD1; CDR3aa: CASSPQGPNTEAFF; CDR3nt: TGCGCCAGCAGCCCACAGGGGCCGAACACTGAAGCTTTCTTT
abundance: .; len: 13; v_gene: TRBV30; j_gene: TRBJ1-2; d_gene: .; CDR3aa: CAWSVGASYGYTF; CDR3nt: TGTGCCTGGAGTGTAGGGGCAAGCTATGGCTACACCTTC
abundance: .; len: 14; v_gene: TRBV24-1; j_gene: TRBJ2-3; d_gene: TRBD1; CDR3aa: CATSDRHRGDTQYF; CDR3nt: TGTGCCACCAGTGATAGACACAGGGGTGATACGCAGTATTTT
abundance: once; len: 15; v_gene: TRBV14; j_gene: TRBJ1-4; d_gene: .; CDR3aa: CASSRLGTNNEKLFF; CDR3nt: TGTGCCAGCAGCCGATTGGGGACAAATAATGAAAAACTGTTTTTT
abundance: .; len: 16; v_gene: TRBV5-4; j_gene: TRBJ2-1; d_gene: TRBD2; CDR3aa: CASSLASGGRYNEQFF; CDR3nt: TGTGCCAGCAGCTTGGCTAGCGGGGGACGCTACAATGAGCAGTTCTTC
abundance: once; len: 14; v_gene: TRBV6-1; j_gene: TRBJ2-3; d_gene: TRBD1; CDR3aa: CASSEGQWADTQYF; CDR3nt: TGTGCCAGCAGTGAGGGACAGTGGGCAGATACGCAGTATTTT
abundance: .; len: 14; v_gene: TRBV7-3; j_gene: TRBJ1-3; d_gene: .; CDR3aa: CASSSPGAGNTIYF; CDR3nt: TGTGCCAGCAGCTCCCCGGGGGCTGGAAACACCATATATTTT
abundance: .; len: 17; v_gene: TRBV3-1/TRBV3-2; j_gene: TRBJ2-5; d_gene: .; CDR3aa: CASSLALSNTWQETQYF; CDR3nt: TGTGCCAGCAGCCTAGCTTTATCAAACACCTGGCAAGAGACCCAGTACTTC
abundance: .; len: 17; v_gene: TRBV4-1; j_gene: TRBJ1-2; d_gene: .; CDR3aa: CASSQDARRTANYGYTF; CDR3nt: TGCGCCAGCAGCCAAGACGCCCGACGGACTGCTAACTATGGCTACACCTTC
abundance: .; len: 14; v_gene: TRBV2; j_gene: TRBJ2-7; d_gene: .; CDR3aa: CASSDRDTTYEQYF; CDR3nt: TGTGCCAGCAGTGATCGGGACACTACCTACGAGCAGTACTTC
abundance: .; len: 13; v_gene: TRBV5-6; j_gene: TRBJ1-2; d_gene: TRBD1; CDR3aa: CASSPDRGYGYTF; CDR3nt: TGTGCCAGCAGCCCGGACAGGGGCTATGGCTACACCTTC
abundance: .; len: 13; v_gene: TRBV28; j_gene: TRBJ1-2; d_gene: TRBD1; CDR3aa: CASSLGQGYGYTF; CDR3nt: TGTGCCAGCAGTTTGGGACAGGGCTATGGCTACACCTTC
abundance: .; len: 15; v_gene: TRBV4-3; j_gene: TRBJ2-2; d_gene: TRBD1; CDR3aa: CASSPGTGYTGELFF; CDR3nt: TGCGCCAGCAGCCCGGGGACAGGATACACCGGGGAGCTGTTTTTT
abundance: .; len: 22; v_gene: TRBV27; j_gene: TRBJ1-6; d_gene: TRBD1; CDR3aa: CASSLAMVRQGAGPLFNSPLHF; CDR3nt: TGTGCCAGCAGTTTAGCGATGGTGAGACAGGGGGCAGGACCCCTTTTTAATTCACCCCTCCACTTT
abundance: .; len: 13; v_gene: TRBV5-1; j_gene: TRBJ2-5; d_gene: TRBD1; CDR3aa: CASSTTGAETQYF; CDR3nt: TGCGCCAGCAGCACTACAGGGGCGGAGACCCAGTACTTC
abundance: once; len: 15; v_gene: TRBV6-6; j_gene: TRBJ2-3; d_gene: TRBD2; CDR3aa: CASRDSGGVTDTQYF; CDR3nt: TGTGCCAGCAGGGATAGCGGGGGGGTCACAGATACGCAGTATTTT
abundance: .; len: 16; v_gene: TRBV18; j_gene: TRBJ1-2; d_gene: .; CDR3aa: CATSGTAGGSLYGYTF; CDR3nt: TGTGCCACCTCGGGGACTGCCGGGGGATCCCTCTATGGCTACACCTTC
abundance: .; len: 16; v_gene: TRBV28; j_gene: TRBJ1-4; d_gene: .; CDR3aa: CASSLLPGATNEKLFF; CDR3nt: TGTGCCAGCAGCCTACTACCAGGGGCAACTAATGAAAAACTGTTTTTT
abundance: .; len: 16; v_gene: TRBV7-2; j_gene: TRBJ1-4; d_gene: .; CDR3aa: CASSPKAVQANEKLFF; CDR3nt: TGTGCCAGCAGCCCGAAAGCGGTTCAGGCTAATGAAAAACTGTTTTTT
abundance: .; len: 13; v_gene: TRBV7-2; j_gene: TRBJ2-1; d_gene: TRBD1; CDR3aa: CASSSATGNEQFF; CDR3nt: TGTGCCAGCAGCTCAGCGACAGGGAATGAGCAGTTCTTC
abundance: .; len: 14; v_gene: TRBV6-6; j_gene: TRBJ1-1; d_gene: .; CDR3aa: CASSYVLHLTEAFF; CDR3nt: TGTGCCAGCAGTTACGTATTACACCTCACTGAAGCTTTCTTT
abundance: .; len: 14; v_gene: TRBV24-1; j_gene: TRBJ2-7; d_gene: .; CDR3aa: CATSDRTATYEQYF; CDR3nt: TGTGCCACCAGTGACAGGACAGCAACCTACGAGCAGTACTTC
abundance: .; len: 13; v_gene: TRBV29-1; j_gene: TRBJ2-7; d_gene: .; CDR3aa: CSVVGTLPYEQYF; CDR3nt: TGCAGCGTTGTGGGGACTCTACCGTACGAGCAGTACTTC
abundance: .; len: 13; v_gene: TRBV28; j_gene: TRBJ1-1; d_gene: .; CDR3aa: CASTDQGLTEAFF; CDR3nt: TGTGCCAGCACCGACCAGGGCCTCACTGAAGCTTTCTTT
abundance: .; len: 11; v_gene: TRBV19; j_gene: TRBJ2-7; d_gene: .; CDR3aa: CASTDTYEQYF; CDR3nt: TGTGCCAGCACGGACACCTACGAGCAGTACTTC
abundance: .; len: 12; v_gene: TRBV2; j_gene: TRBJ1-1; d_gene: .; CDR3aa: CAWDIMNTEAFF; CDR3nt: TGTGCCTGGGACATCATGAACACTGAAGCTTTCTTT
abundance: once; len: 15; v_gene: TRBV15; j_gene: TRBJ2-1; d_gene: TRBD2; CDR3aa: CATSRGTTSGNEQFF; CDR3nt: TGTGCCACCAGCAGGGGTACTACTAGCGGCAATGAGCAGTTCTTC
abundance: .; len: 15; v_gene: TRBV6-2/TRBV6-3; j_gene: TRBJ2-6; d_gene: .; CDR3aa: CASSFGGAGANVLTF; CDR3nt: TGTGCCAGCAGTTTTGGAGGGGCTGGGGCCAACGTCCTGACTTTC
abundance: few; len: 15; v_gene: TRBV5-5; j_gene: TRBJ1-2; d_gene: .; CDR3aa: CASSLGRVANYGYTF; CDR3nt: TGTGCCAGCAGCTTGGGCAGGGTAGCTAACTATGGCTACACCTTC
abundance: .; len: 15; v_gene: TRBV28; j_gene: TRBJ2-2; d_gene: TRBD2; CDR3aa: CASSPGPGGSGELFF; CDR3nt: TGTGCCAGCAGCCCGGGACCGGGGGGTTCCGGGGAGCTGTTTTTT
abundance: once; len: 12; v_gene: TRBV10-3; j_gene: TRBJ1-1; d_gene: .; CDR3aa: CAISVGNTEAFF; CDR3nt: TGTGCCATCAGTGTCGGGAACACTGAAGCTTTCTTT
abundance: .; len: 14; v_gene: TRBV7-6; j_gene: TRBJ1-1; d_gene: TRBD1; CDR3aa: CASSAQGENTEAFF; CDR3nt: TGTGCCAGCAGCGCACAGGGGGAGAACACTGAAGCTTTCTTT
abundance: .; len: 17; v_gene: TRBV7-2; j_gene: TRBJ2-6; d_gene: .; CDR3aa: CASSLALTGTGANVLTF; CDR3nt: TGTGCCAGCAGCTTAGCGCTAACGGGGACTGGGGCCAACGTCCTGACTTTC
abundance: .; len: 14; v_gene: TRBV7-9; j_gene: TRBJ1-2; d_gene: .; CDR3aa: CASSLAWAENGYTF; CDR3nt: TGTGCCAGCAGCTTAGCCTGGGCAGAGAATGGCTACACCTTC
abundance: .; len: 15; v_gene: TRBV15; j_gene: TRBJ1-4; d_gene: .; CDR3aa: CATSWRGKANEKLFF; CDR3nt: TGTGCCACCAGTTGGAGGGGAAAGGCTAATGAAAAACTGTTTTTT
abundance: .; len: 16; v_gene: TRBV29-1; j_gene: TRBJ2-3; d_gene: TRBD2; CDR3aa: CSSKGVQGLSTDTQYF; CDR3nt: TGCAGCTCAAAAGGAGTTCAGGGACTAAGCACAGATACGCAGTATTTT
abundance: .; len: 16; v_gene: TRBV11-2; j_gene: TRBJ1-1; d_gene: .; CDR3aa: CASSLTRGGSNTEAFF; CDR3nt: TGTGCCAGCAGCCTGACACGGGGTGGGAGTAACACTGAAGCTTTCTTT
abundance: .; len: 15; v_gene: TRBV6-5; j_gene: TRBJ2-2; d_gene: .; CDR3aa: CASTPGLGMAGELFF; CDR3nt: TGTGCCAGCACCCCGGGACTGGGTATGGCCGGGGAGCTGTTTTTT